This T cell receptor (beta chain) stems from a study of cytotoxic CD8 clonotypes in ibrutinib-treated CLL. Points from the study as a whole: Baseline values of clonality outstripped age-matched healthy donors and followed circulating CD8+ T-cell counts.

Germline values: CDR1 SGHTS, CDR2 YDEGEE. Trimming at V came to 5 bases and at J to 15 bases, leaving 14 bases not matched to a gene. The CDR3 loop spans 14 amino acids. The data were produced by immunoSEQ multiplex PCR, yet TCRdb's version contains in-frame clones alone and is incomplete. The table includes around 250,000 clones, 70% detected once. This clone was counted a few times. Its antigen is unidentified. The genes are TRBV5-8 and TRBJ2-1, with TRBD2 matching 10 bases. This clonotype originated in a human donor with chronic lymphocytic leukemia. The material sequenced was PBMCs, taken after 24 months of ibrutinib treatment. CDR3 DNA sequence: TGTGCCAGCAGTCTGAGCGGGAGGGCCTCTTATCGGTTCTTC. Amino acid sequence: CASSLSGRASYRFF.